This TCR beta chain was identified in a study of control samples from healthy donors and cancer patients. Measured with immunoSEQ multiplex PCR; TCRdb has only the in-frame clones, and not every one. The sample has tens of thousands of clones; roughly 95% are singletons. Trimming cost V 1 base and J 11 bases, with 8 bases left between them. The CDR3 loop spans 12 amino acids. Germline CDR1 and CDR2: SNHLY and FYNNEI. The J gene is TRBJ1-4, the V gene TRBV2; D may be TRBD1 (6 bases). This receptor was taken from a woman younger than 35 in good health. Sequenced sample: blood. The CDR3 region has the DNA TGTGCCAGCAGTGAAGTTAGGGGGAAACTGTTTTTT. Its protein product is CASSEVRGKLFF. Using reference TRBV2 and TRBJ1-4 for the parts outside the CDR3, the full variable domain is EPEVTQTPSHQVTQMGQEVILRCVPISNHLYFYWYRQILGQKVEFLVSFYNNEISEKSEIFDDQFSVERPDGSNFTLKIRSTKLEDSAMYFCASSEVRGKLFFGSGTQLSVL.